Presented here are 16 T cell receptor beta chains from one specimen sequenced in a study of blood T cells in healthy people across ages. Combining a sample-barcoded 5' primer with a J-beta primer mix, a second PCR ran for about 7 to 11 cycles. One entry per CDR3 protein, called by TCRdb with MiXCR from the 5' RACE reads. Among 910,000 or so distinct CDR3 sequences listed, 51% were seen once. The sequencing sample was made of blood. The receptors shown here come from an older woman in good health.

This clonotype was counted a few times. This chain joins TRBV12-3 or TRBV12-4 and TRBJ2-3; D is ambiguous. The CDR3 contains 11 residues. Trimming pared 7 bases from V and 5 bases from J, leaving 7 bases between. The CDR3 protein is CASTPLDTQYF. CDR3 DNA: TGTGCCAGCACCCCGTTAGATACGCAGTATTTT.

The chain uses TRBV6-2 or TRBV6-3 and TRBJ1-4; D gene ambiguous. The CDR3 covers 15 residues. Trimming stripped 3 bases from V and 6 bases from J, with 14 bases between. The germline V gene encodes CDR1 MNHEY and CDR2 SVGEGT. The CDR3 DNA is TGTGCCAGCAGTTATTCTGCGTGGTTGGATGAAAAACTGTTTTTT. Amino acid sequence: CASSYSAWLDEKLFF.

The V and J genes are TRBV28 and TRBJ2-7; TRBD1 matches at 7 bases. Per germline, CDR1 MDHEN and CDR2 SYDVKM. V shed 3 bases and J 0 bases; nucleotides not matched to a gene: 8. The CDR3 covers 16 residues. The CDR3 DNA sequence: TGTGCCAGCAGTTTCTTGGACAGGAAAGCCTCCTACGAGCAGTACTTC. Protein sequence: CASSFLDRKASYEQYF.

The CDR3 spells CASSQEGGANTGELFF. The CDR3 DNA sequence: TGCGCCAGCAGCCAAGAGGGAGGGGCGAACACCGGGGAGCTGTTTTTT. The V and J genes are TRBV4-3 and TRBJ2-2; 7 positions agree with TRBD2. J was trimmed by 0 bases and V by 0 bases; bases with no gene match: 1. Per the germline V gene, CDR1 is LGHNA and CDR2 is YSLEER. This CDR3 is built from 16 residues.

The chain carries TRBV28 and TRBJ2-3; D is possibly TRBD1 or TRBD2 (5 bases each). The CDR3 sequence is 17 residues long. The V gene lost 3 bases and the J gene lost 2 bases, with 18 bases spanning the gap. Germline V lookup: CDR1 MDHEN, CDR2 SYDVKM. The CDR3 DNA sequence: TGTGCCAGCAGTTTTTTTGCAATGGGGACCCTCACAGATACGCAGTATTTT. Its protein product is CASSFFAMGTLTDTQYF.

This clonotype was seen ten or more times. This rearrangement joins TRBV20-1 to TRBJ1-5; 7 positions match TRBD1. The CDR3 is made up of 15 amino acids. The V gene's germline CDR1 is DFQATT and CDR2 SNEGSKA (reference sequence). After removal of 2 bases from V and 6 bases from J, the junction contained 10 bases not matched to a gene. The CDR3, as DNA: TGCAGTGCTAGAACAAGTGACAGGGAGGTTCAGCCCCAGCATTTT. Translated: CSARTSDREVQPQHF.

Note on this clonotype: A much bigger clone sits one base away, suggesting this may be a read error. This chain joins TRBV6-2 or TRBV6-3 and TRBJ2-5; no definite D call. The germline gives CDR1 MNHEY, CDR2 SVGEGT. The CDR3 totals 14 residues. The DNA for the CDR3 is TGTGCCAGCAGTGACTCGAGGAATTGGGAGACCCAGTACTTC. It translates to CASSDSRNWETQYF.

The chain combines TRBV28 with TRBJ2-7; TRBD2 matches at 12 bases. The germline CDR1 and CDR2 sequences are MDHEN and SYDVKM. The length of the CDR3 is 15 residues. J lost 5 bases, V lost 5 bases, and 7 bases had no gene match. The CDR3 here is CASSPSGRAAHEQYF. For the CDR3, the DNA is TGTGCCAGCAGTCCTAGCGGGAGGGCCGCCCACGAGCAGTACTTC.

With respect to this clonotype: The junction shows a germline mismatch at one end, possibly a read error. V and J are TRBV10-2 and TRBJ1-6; 7 nucleotides align to TRBD1. Germline V gene data show CDR1 as WSHSY and CDR2 as SAAADI. The CDR3 covers 14 residues. This CDR3 reads CATSDREWNSPLHF. CDR3 in DNA: TGCGCCACCAGTGACAGGGAGTGGAATTCACCCCTCCACTTT.

This rearrangement joins TRBV2 to TRBJ2-3; the match to TRBD2 covers 10 bases. After removal of 6 bases from V and 0 bases from J, the junction contained 6 bases not matched to a gene. This CDR3 region has 16 residues. Germline V gene data show CDR1 as SNHLY and CDR2 as FYNNEI. The chain's CDR3 is CASSGSGLASTDTQYF. In nucleotides, the CDR3 is TGTGCCAGCAGCGGCTCGGGACTAGCGAGCACAGATACGCAGTATTTT.

This clonotype was detected only a few times. The V gene is TRBV7-9, the J gene TRBJ1-2; D is undetermined. CDR1 is SEHNR and CDR2 is FQNEAQ in the germline V gene (reference sequence). The CDR3 sequence is 15 residues long. The germline V and J ends were trimmed by 5 bases and 0 bases, with 13 bases remaining between them. The CDR3 DNA is TGTGCCAGCAGCCCCCAAGGGATAGCTAACTATGGCTACACCTTC. Encoded protein: CASSPQGIANYGYTF.

The CDR3 here is CATNRGRGYEQYF. The CDR3 region has the DNA TGTGCCACCAATCGGGGCAGGGGGTACGAGCAGTACTTC. V usage is TRBV28 and J usage is TRBJ2-4; 7 nucleotides line up with TRBD1. The J call could be wrong; TRBJ2-7 is a better fit for the DNA end. In germline, CDR1 is MDHEN, CDR2 SYDVKM. There are 13 residues in the CDR3.

This clonotype was counted many times. The CDR3: CSALTSGYEQYF. The CDR3 nucleotides read TGCAGTGCTCTAACTAGCGGGTACGAGCAGTACTTC. The V gene is TRBV20-1, the J gene TRBJ2-7; 9 nucleotides line up with TRBD2. The CDR3 has 12 residues. Germline-derived CDR1 and CDR2 are DFQATT and SNEGSKA (reference sequence). V trimming: 5 bases; J trimming: 4 bases; junction bases outside the gene matches: 3.

J is TRBJ2-3 and V is TRBV5-4, with TRBD2 identical over 11 bases. Trimming at V came to 4 bases and at J to 5 bases, leaving 6 bases not matched to a gene. Germline V lookup: CDR1 SGHNT, CDR2 YYREEE (reference sequence). The CDR3 contains 15 residues. DNA of the CDR3: TGTGCCAGCAGCGCCACTAGCGGGAGTCTAGATACGCAGTATTTT. It is translated as CASSATSGSLDTQYF.

This clonotype was observed a few times. The rearrangement links TRBV7-2 to TRBJ2-3; 7 positions agree with TRBD2. The CDR3 spans 15 residues. V shed 5 bases, J shed 3 bases, and the junction held 8 bases outside the gene matches. Germline V CDR1 and CDR2: SGHTA, FQGNSA. The CDR3 loop reads CASSEGRGPTDTQYF. The CDR3, as DNA: TGTGCCAGCAGCGAGGGGAGGGGACCAACAGATACGCAGTATTTT.

The chain links TRBV7-8 to TRBJ2-6; D could derive from TRBD1 or TRBD2 (5 bases each). V lost 1 base to trimming and J lost 0 bases, with 16 bases between them. The CDR3 length is 19 residues. Germline assignment: CDR1 SGHVS and CDR2 FQNEAQ. The CDR3 region is CASSLVPGRSSSGANVLTF. The DNA for the CDR3 is TGTGCCAGCAGCTTAGTTCCGGGGCGATCAAGCTCTGGGGCCAACGTCCTGACTTTC.